This T cell receptor (beta chain) was obtained from a study of blood T cells in healthy people across ages. This clonotype was seen repeatedly, ten times or more. V gave up 1 base and J gave up 1 base, with 7 bases separating them. Germline V lookup: CDR1 SSHAT, CDR2 FNYEAQ (reference sequence). CDR3 length: 14 residues. Together with a sample-barcoded 5' primer, a J-beta primer mix was included in a second PCR lasting roughly 6 to 12 cycles. MiXCR, run by TCRdb on the 5' RACE reads, gives a single entry per CDR3 protein. The sample consists of some 1.7 million distinct CDR3 sequences, roughly 28% of them appearing once.

This rearrangement joins TRBV7-7 to TRBJ2-5; D call uncertain. This clonotype was obtained from a woman younger than 45 in good health. Sequencing used blood. CDR3 DNA sequence: TGTGCCAGCAGCTTAGGGAACGGCCAAGAGACCCAGTACTTC. Its protein product is CASSLGNGQETQYF.